The 27 T cell receptor beta chains given below trace back to one sample, sequenced in a study of blood T cell repertoires in COVID-19 (dated by TCRdb to 2019 to 2021). Libraries came from the immunoSEQ multiplex PCR assay. What TCRdb holds here is the immuneACCESS table cut down to in-frame rearrangements. Part of the clones is not present; checked against another copy, under half of the missing clones reflect an unresolved V gene, and the others are unexplained. The sample table records 110,000 to 150,000 clones; about 86% of these occur just once. The top ten hold around 8.4% of the sample. The sequencing sample was made of peripheral blood. These receptor sequences come from a woman aged 60-70 years with acute or convalescent COVID-19.

By sample fraction, this clone is medium-sized (0.01 to 0.1%). This chain uses TRBV15 with TRBJ2-3; tentatively, D is TRBD2 (8 bases). The germline V and J ends were trimmed by 2 bases and 5 bases, with 20 bases remaining between them. Germline assignment: CDR1 LNHNV and CDR2 YYDKDF (reference sequence). There are 17 residues in the CDR3. CDR3 DNA sequence: TGTGCCACCAGCAGAAATAGAGGGGGCGCGGGAGGAGATACGCAGTATTTT. The encoded protein is CATSRNRGGAGGDTQYF.

This rearrangement joins TRBV19 to TRBJ2-7; tentatively, D is TRBD1 (6 bases). The CDR3 has 13 residues. The germline V gene has CDR1 LNHDA and CDR2 SQIVND (reference sequence). Trimming left V 0 bases short and J 3 bases short, with 6 bases between. DNA of the CDR3: TGTGCCAGTAGTATAGAAGGGGGCTACGAGCAGTACTTC. Translated, it gives CASSIEGGYEQYF.

V gene TRBV30 combines with J gene TRBJ2-2, with D hard to call. Between the trimmed V and J ends, which lost 0 bases and 1 base, there was a span of 15 bases. The CDR3 runs 17 residues. Germline V gene lookup returns CDR1 GTSNPN and CDR2 SVGIG (reference sequence). CDR3 sequence reads: CAWSVRLRLLNTGELFF. In DNA form, the CDR3 reads TGTGCCTGGAGTGTAAGGTTGAGGTTATTGAACACCGGGGAGCTGTTTTTT.

This clone was counted a few times. The chain has TRBV30 and TRBJ1-1; 8 bases align to TRBD1. The V and J ends lost 5 bases and 5 bases, in that order; junction bases with no gene match: 13. Germline V gives CDR1 GTSNPN, CDR2 SVGIG (reference sequence). The CDR3 is 15 residues long. The CDR3 bases are TGTGCCTGGGACGCCGATGACAGGGGCAGAACTGAAGCTTTCTTT. Translated: CAWDADDRGRTEAFF.

This clone was recorded only once. The CDR3 is CASSLDREGNTIYF. In DNA, the CDR3 is TGTGCCAGCTCCCTCGACAGGGAGGGAAACACCATATATTTT. The chain employs TRBV18 and TRBJ1-3; 7 positions match TRBD1. The CDR3 covers 14 residues. The trim removed 6 bases at V and 4 bases at J, leaving 6 bases unmatched. Germline CDR1 KGHSH, CDR2 LQKENI.

This chain uses TRBV27 with TRBJ2-2; the match to TRBD1 covers 7 bases. In germline, CDR1 is MNHEY, CDR2 SMNVEV (reference sequence). This CDR3 is built from 15 residues. Trimming removed 5 bases from V and 1 base from J; junction bases left unmatched: 4. CDR3 in amino acids: CASSHRGRNTGELFF. CDR3 bases: TGTGCCAGCAGTCACAGGGGCAGGAACACCGGGGAGCTGTTTTTT.

The V gene is TRBV28, the J gene TRBJ2-7; TRBD1 might be the D (5 bases). The CDR3 is made up of 13 amino acids. V was cut by 5 bases and J by 3 bases, with 11 bases left in between. CDR1 and CDR2 (germline): MDHEN, SYDVKM. The CDR3 DNA follows: TGTGCCAGCAGTCGAATGGGGCTCTACGAGCAGTACTTC. Its translation: CASSRMGLYEQYF.

This rearrangement joins TRBV11-3 to TRBJ2-7; TRBD2 matches 15 bases. The CDR3 covers 18 residues. The V and J ends lost 1 base and 0 bases, in that order; junction bases with no gene match: 4. CDR1 and CDR2 from the germline V gene are SGHNT and YENEEA. CDR3 coding DNA: TGTGCCAGCAGCTTAGGGGGACTAGCGGGGGGCAGCTCCTACGAGCAGTACTTC. Encoded protein: CASSLGGLAGGSSYEQYF.

This chain joins TRBV28 and TRBJ1-2; 9 bases are a match to TRBD1. Germline V gives CDR1 MDHEN, CDR2 SYDVKM. There are 17 residues in the CDR3. The V segment lost 10 bases and the J segment 10 bases; nucleotides outside the gene matches: 25. This CDR3 reads CATTAGDRVEEGDPYTF. The DNA of the CDR3 is TGTGCCACCACAGCGGGGGACAGGGTCGAAGAAGGGGACCCCTACACCTTC.

The chain combines TRBV4-3 with TRBJ2-2; D possibly corresponds to TRBD1 (6 bases). CDR1 LGHNA and CDR2 YSLEER come from the germline V gene. The V gene lost 0 bases and the J gene lost 0 bases, with 14 bases spanning the gap. CDR3 length: 18 amino acids. The CDR3 sequence: CASSQDPPTGTNTGELFF. In nucleotides, the CDR3 is TGCGCCAGCAGCCAAGACCCCCCCACAGGGACGAACACCGGGGAGCTGTTTTTT.

V is TRBV4-2 and J is TRBJ2-2; the D gene is possibly TRBD1 (6 bases). The CDR3 consists of 17 residues. V was trimmed by 1 base and J by 0 bases, leaving 12 bases between them. Germline V gene sequence: CDR1 LGHNA, CDR2 YNFKEQ. The CDR3 region is CASSQGIGGANTGELFF. The CDR3 nucleotides read TGTGCCAGCAGCCAAGGAATTGGGGGCGCGAACACCGGGGAGCTGTTTTTT.

This chain links TRBV18 with TRBJ2-7; 9 bases map to TRBD2. Losses at the gene ends were 1 base for V and 7 bases for J; bases not matched to a gene: 14. The germline V gene encodes CDR1 KGHSH and CDR2 LQKENI. This CDR3 comprises 17 residues. The CDR3 nucleotides read TGTGCCAGCTCACCACTACCTCTCGCGGGGGGGCCTGGGGAGCAGTACTTC. Amino acids: CASSPLPLAGGPGEQYF.

The rearrangement uses TRBV11-2 and TRBJ1-1; maybe TRBD1 (5 bases). The CDR3 length is 16 residues. Trimming stripped 2 bases from V and 5 bases from J, with 18 bases between. Germline loops: CDR1 SGHAT, CDR2 FQNNGV. Written as DNA, the CDR3 is TGTGCCAGCAGCTTAAGTTCGGCGGGGGTTAATACTGAAGCTTTCTTT. It is translated as CASSLSSAGVNTEAFF.

This clone has only one observation. J is TRBJ1-1 and V is TRBV7-9; possibly TRBD1 for D (5 bases). The CDR3 covers 14 residues. CDR1 SEHNR and CDR2 FQNEAQ come from the germline V gene (reference sequence). Trimming left V 2 bases short and J 6 bases short, with 13 bases between. The CDR3 sequence: CASSLNGPGSEAFF. CDR3 nucleotides: TGTGCCAGCAGCTTAAACGGCCCAGGGTCTGAAGCTTTCTTT.

V and J are TRBV5-1 and TRBJ1-1; tentative D call: TRBD1 (5 bases). The germline V and J ends were trimmed by 2 bases and 5 bases, with 10 bases remaining between them. Per the germline V gene, CDR1 is SGHRS and CDR2 is YFSETQ. CDR3 length: 13 residues. The CDR3 here is CASSFWEGTEAFF. CDR3 bases: TGCGCCAGCAGCTTCTGGGAGGGGACTGAAGCTTTCTTT.

The V gene is TRBV4-3, the J gene TRBJ2-5, with D perhaps TRBD1 (6 bases). Germline V CDR1 and CDR2: LGHNA, YSLEER. V lost 2 bases and J lost 2, with 12 bases in between. The CDR3 runs to 15 residues. In nucleotides, the CDR3 is TGCGCCAGCAGCCAATTCTTTGGACAGCAAGAGACCCAGTACTTC. Translated, it gives CASSQFFGQQETQYF.

This rearrangement joins TRBV28 to TRBJ2-5, with 8 bases that match TRBD1. The CDR3 runs to 13 residues. In germline, CDR1 is MDHEN, CDR2 SYDVKM. The V and J ends lost 8 bases and 3 bases, in that order; junction bases with no gene match: 5. DNA for the CDR3: TGTGCCAGCGGGACAGGCCCGAAAGAGACCCAGTACTTC. Protein: CASGTGPKETQYF.

The chain couples TRBV7-8 to TRBJ1-1; 9 nucleotides match TRBD1. This CDR3 is 20 amino acids long. The V and J ends lost 5 bases and 0 bases, in that order; junction bases with no gene match: 19. The germline gives CDR1 SGHVS, CDR2 FQNEAQ. CDR3 sequence (DNA): TGTGCCAGCAGCCCAAATCTTTCGGACAGGGGAATACCGCTGAACACTGAAGCTTTCTTT. Translated, it gives CASSPNLSDRGIPLNTEAFF.

The CDR3 protein is CASSNRGPGTDTQYF. The CDR3, as DNA: TGTGCCAGCAGTAACAGGGGGCCGGGTACAGATACGCAGTATTTT. This chain uses TRBV2 with TRBJ2-3, with 9 bases identical to TRBD1. V lost 5 bases to trimming and J lost 3 bases; unmatched junction nucleotides: 6. This CDR3 comprises 15 residues. Germline V gene lookup returns CDR1 SNHLY and CDR2 FYNNEI. The full variable domain, completed using reference TRBV2 and TRBJ2-3, is EPEVTQTPSHQVTQMGQEVILRCVPISNHLYFYWYRQILGQKVEFLVSFYNNEISEKSEIFDDQFSVERPDGSNFTLKIRSTKLEDSAMYFCASSNRGPGTDTQYFGPGTRLTVL.

The chain recombines TRBV10-3 with TRBJ1-1; D ambiguous. Per the germline V gene, CDR1 is ENHRY and CDR2 is SYGVKD. The V end lost 4 bases, the J end lost 4 bases, and 4 bases lay between the germline ends. This CDR3 region has 11 residues. CDR3 coding DNA: TGTGCCATCAGTGCGGGCACTGAAGCTTTCTTT. Encoded protein: CAISAGTEAFF.

The V and J genes are TRBV7-3 and TRBJ1-1, with D perhaps TRBD1 (5 bases). CDR1 SGHTA and CDR2 FQGTGA come from the germline V gene. CDR3 length: 13 amino acids. Trimming pared 6 bases from V and 5 bases from J, leaving 13 bases between. The CDR3 sequence: CASRLPGLTEAFF. As DNA, the CDR3 is TGTGCCAGCAGGTTGCCAGGGTTGACTGAAGCTTTCTTT.

The genes are TRBV6-2 or TRBV6-3 and TRBJ1-5, with D perhaps matching TRBD1 (5 bases). The germline V gene encodes CDR1 MNHEY and CDR2 SVGEGT. This CDR3 spans 17 amino acids. V gave up 2 bases and J gave up 4 bases, with 18 bases separating them. This CDR3 reads CASSYPQGQGRNQPQHF. CDR3 sequence (DNA): TGTGCCAGCAGTTACCCCCAAGGGCAGGGTAGGAATCAGCCCCAGCATTTT.

This chain joins TRBV6-6 and TRBJ1-5; 8 nucleotides match TRBD1. The CDR3 loop spans 17 amino acids. Germline CDR1 is MNHNY and CDR2 is SVGAGI (reference sequence). The J segment lost 0 bases and the V segment lost 5 bases, leaving 9 bases of the junction unmatched. The CDR3 protein is CASSPRTGPYSNQPQHF. CDR3 coding DNA: TGTGCCAGCAGTCCGCGGACAGGGCCCTATAGCAATCAGCCCCAGCATTTT.

The chain has TRBV5-1 and TRBJ2-7; no definite D call. V shed 4 bases and J shed 6 bases, with 14 bases lying between them. This CDR3 region has 13 residues. Per germline, CDR1 SGHRS and CDR2 YFSETQ. CDR3 nucleotides: TGCGCCAGCAGCCCCGGGTCCAGCCTCGAGCAGTACTTC. Its protein product is CASSPGSSLEQYF.

J is TRBJ1-5 and V is TRBV7-9; TRBD1 might be the D (6 bases). There are 18 residues in the CDR3. The ends were cut back, 2 bases at V and 6 bases at J, with 23 bases in the middle. The germline gives CDR1 SEHNR, CDR2 FQNEAQ (reference sequence). The CDR3 sequence is CASSLTARGTLAGQPQHF. Written as DNA, the CDR3 is TGTGCCAGCAGCTTAACGGCCAGGGGTACCTTAGCTGGTCAGCCCCAGCATTTT.

The chain employs TRBV6-5 and TRBJ1-2; D gene ambiguous. The V end lost 6 bases, the J end lost 4 bases, and 9 bases lay between the germline ends. CDR1 MNHEY and CDR2 SVGAGI come from the germline V gene. This CDR3 has 12 residues. CDR3 region: CASSGTAYGYTF. CDR3 bases: TGTGCCAGCAGCGGAACAGCCTATGGCTACACCTTC.

This clone was counted only a few times. The chain recombines TRBV25-1 with TRBJ1-4, with 7 bases matching TRBD1. The CDR3 loop spans 12 amino acids. Germline-derived CDR1 and CDR2 are MGHDK and SYGVNS. V dropped 6 bases and J dropped 8; count of bases not matched to a gene: 3. The CDR3 here is CASRVQGEKLFF. As DNA, the CDR3 is TGTGCCAGCAGGGTACAGGGGGAAAAACTGTTTTTT. The full variable domain, completed using reference TRBV25-1 and TRBJ1-4, is EADIYQTPRYLVIGTGKKITLECSQTMGHDKMYWYQQDPGMELHLIHYSYGVNSTEKGDLSSESTVSRIRTEHFPLTLESARPSHTSQYLCASRVQGEKLFFGSGTQLSVL.